These 30 T cell receptor beta chains originate from one sample sequenced in a study of lymphopenia after photon versus proton radiotherapy. Assay: immunoSEQ multiplex PCR; the TCRdb copy retains only in-frame clones and omits some. Among 150,000 or so clones listed, more than 85% were seen once. The sequenced sample was peripheral blood, obtained from a patient treated with photon-based radiotherapy. The source of these receptors is a man aged 50-60 years with gastric cancer.

This chain links TRBV9 with TRBJ2-7, with 11 bases identical to TRBD1. The CDR3 is made up of 17 amino acids. V dropped 3 bases and J dropped 4; count of bases not matched to a gene: 12. CDR1 SGDLS and CDR2 YYNGEE come from the germline V gene. The DNA of the CDR3 is TGTGCCAGCAGCGATGCCTCGGACAGGGGGCAAGCATACGAGCAGTACTTC. It yields the protein CASSDASDRGQAYEQYF.

The chain carries TRBV7-2 and TRBJ1-2, with 8 bases identical to TRBD1. Germline CDR1 is SGHTA and CDR2 is FQGNSA. CDR3 length equals 16 residues. Trimming at V came to 3 bases and at J to 7 bases, leaving 13 bases not matched to a gene. The DNA for the CDR3 is TGTGCCAGCAGCTTGCAGGGGGCTAAAGGTGGGACTGGCTACACCTTC. As protein: CASSLQGAKGGTGYTF.

This clone has a single count. V usage is TRBV27 and J usage is TRBJ2-3; a weak D match, TRBD2 (5 bases). The CDR3 extends over 18 amino acids. Germline loops: CDR1 MNHEY, CDR2 SMNVEV (reference sequence). V lost 2 bases, J lost 4 bases, and 22 bases lay in between. CDR3 protein: CASSLLPASGGSADTQYF. The CDR3 DNA reads as TGTGCCAGCAGTTTACTCCCTGCCTCTGGTGGTAGCGCAGATACGCAGTATTTT.

The chain employs TRBV7-2 and TRBJ1-5, with D tentatively TRBD1 (6 bases). The CDR3 has 15 amino acids. Germline values: CDR1 SGHTA, CDR2 FQGNSA. V was clipped by 5 bases and J by 4 bases, with 15 bases between them. The CDR3 loop is CASSLGGRGNQPQHF. For the CDR3, the DNA is TGTGCCAGCAGCCTCGGGGGGAGGGGGAATCAGCCCCAGCATTTT.

The chain employs TRBV2 and TRBJ1-1, with TRBD1 matching over 11 bases. The CDR3 sequence is 14 residues long. Trimming removed 6 bases from V and 4 bases from J; junction bases left unmatched: 4. From germline, CDR1 is SNHLY and CDR2 FYNNEI. CDR3 in amino acids: CASRWTGGGTEAFF. The CDR3 DNA is TGTGCCAGCAGGTGGACAGGGGGCGGCACTGAAGCTTTCTTT. Drawing the rest from reference TRBV2 and TRBJ1-1, the complete variable domain is EPEVTQTPSHQVTQMGQEVILRCVPISNHLYFYWYRQILGQKVEFLVSFYNNEISEKSEIFDDQFSVERPDGSNFTLKIRSTKLEDSAMYFCASRWTGGGTEAFFGQGTRLTVV.

This clone is a singleton in its sample. The chain couples TRBV5-1 to TRBJ2-2; maybe TRBD1 (5 bases). This CDR3 spans 15 amino acids. The germline CDR1 and CDR2 sequences are SGHRS and YFSETQ. The V end lost 0 bases, the J end lost 5 bases, and 11 bases lay between the germline ends. DNA of the CDR3: TGCGCCAGCAGCTTGGGTGCAGGGATAACCGGGGAGCTGTTTTTT. It yields the protein CASSLGAGITGELFF.

This clone was seen once. The chain carries TRBV7-9 and TRBJ2-5, with TRBD2 matching over 7 bases. V shed 4 bases, J shed 4 bases, and the junction held 9 bases outside the gene matches. This CDR3 has 15 residues. CDR1 is SEHNR and CDR2 is FQNEAQ in the germline V gene (reference sequence). This CDR3 reads CASSSLTGGGETQYF. The CDR3 DNA reads as TGTGCCAGCAGCTCCCTAACGGGAGGAGGAGAGACCCAGTACTTC.

The chain uses TRBV6-6 and TRBJ1-3; D gene ambiguous. Trimming took off 8 bases at V and 3 bases at J, with 5 bases between the two ends. Germline CDR1 and CDR2: MNHNY and SVGAGI (reference sequence). The CDR3 has 11 residues. The CDR3 DNA reads TGTGCCAGCCGAAGTGGAAACACCATATATTTT. It codes for CASRSGNTIYF.

This chain uses TRBV11-2 with TRBJ1-1; TRBD1 might be the D (5 bases). CDR3 size: 13 residues. Germline CDR1 SGHAT, CDR2 FQNNGV. Trimming pared 0 bases from V and 4 bases from J, leaving 6 bases between. The chain's CDR3 is CASSLEGATEAFF. The DNA for the CDR3 is TGTGCCAGCAGCTTAGAAGGGGCCACTGAAGCTTTCTTT.

CDR3 in DNA: TGTGCCAGCAGCGTAGAGGGTAGGGAGGGCACTGAAGCTTTCTTT. It codes for CASSVEGREGTEAFF. J is TRBJ1-1 and V is TRBV9; D unresolved. Germline V gene data show CDR1 as SGDLS and CDR2 as YYNGEE. CDR3 length: 15 residues. The V gene lost 0 bases and the J gene lost 4 bases, with 13 bases spanning the gap.

The chain recombines TRBV11-2 with TRBJ2-7, with TRBD2 identical over 8 bases. Germline CDR1 and CDR2: SGHAT and FQNNGV. Unmatched junction bases numbered 7, after V lost 1 base and J lost 2 bases. The CDR3 spans 16 residues. CDR3 residues: CASSLVTSGPTYEQYF. The DNA of the CDR3 is TGTGCCAGCAGCTTAGTAACTAGCGGCCCAACCTACGAGCAGTACTTC.

The chain recombines TRBV5-8 with TRBJ1-2; TRBD1 matches 9 bases. The CDR3 contains 14 residues. Germline V lookup: CDR1 SGHTS, CDR2 YDEGEE. Trimming took 2 bases from V and 7 from J; bases not matched to a gene: 6. CDR3: CASSFGQGLGGYTF. The CDR3 DNA follows: TGTGCCAGCAGCTTTGGACAGGGGTTGGGTGGCTACACCTTC.

The J gene is TRBJ2-2, the V gene TRBV6-5; 8 bases agree with TRBD1. This CDR3 contains 15 residues. The germline V gene encodes CDR1 MNHEY and CDR2 SVGAGI. J gave up 7 bases and V 6 bases, and 10 bases lay outside the gene matches. The CDR3 DNA reads as TGTGCCAGCAGAGATAGGACAGGGTCGATCGGGGAGCTGTTTTTT. The encoded protein is CASRDRTGSIGELFF.

J is TRBJ2-7 and V is TRBV19; 8 positions agree with TRBD1. After removal of 7 bases from V and 7 bases from J, the junction contained 9 bases not matched to a gene. The CDR3 is made up of 13 amino acids. In germline, CDR1 is LNHDA, CDR2 SQIVND (reference sequence). CDR3 amino acids: CASTPDRGREQYF. The CDR3 nucleotides read TGTGCCAGTACCCCCGACAGGGGAAGAGAGCAGTACTTC. The whole variable domain, remainder taken from reference TRBV19 and TRBJ2-7, is DGGITQSPKYLFRKEGQNVTLSCEQNLNHDAMYWYRQDPGQGLRLIYYSQIVNDFQKGDIAEGYSVSREKKESFPLTVTSAQKNPTAFYLCASTPDRGREQYFGPGTRLTVT.

V usage is TRBV7-9 and J usage is TRBJ2-2; 14 bases line up with TRBD2. The germline V gene has CDR1 SEHNR and CDR2 FQNEAQ (reference sequence). The CDR3 is 18 residues long. With 5 bases clipped from V and 4 bases from J, the junction kept 9 bases outside the gene matches. The CDR3 DNA is TGTGCCAGCAGCGGGGGACTAGCGGGAGTAATACGCACCGGGGAGCTGTTTTTT. The encoded protein is CASSGGLAGVIRTGELFF.

The rearrangement uses TRBV19 and TRBJ2-7, with D possibly TRBD2 on 6 matching bases. The CDR3 is 13 amino acids. The ends were cut back, 3 bases at V and 6 bases at J, with 12 bases in the middle. Germline CDR1 is LNHDA and CDR2 is SQIVND (reference sequence). Here the CDR3 reads CASSIEGGSEQYF. For the CDR3, the DNA is TGTGCCAGTAGTATTGAGGGAGGTTCCGAGCAGTACTTC.

The chain links TRBV28 to TRBJ2-3, with D possibly matching TRBD1 (5 bases). Germline values: CDR1 MDHEN, CDR2 SYDVKM. Between the trimmed V and J ends, which lost 6 bases and 5 bases, there was a span of 24 bases. The CDR3 extends over 17 amino acids. This chain's CDR3 is CASSRLDRGSQGDTQYF. The CDR3 DNA is TGTGCCAGCAGCCGTCTCGATAGGGGCAGCCAGGGAGATACGCAGTATTTT. The whole variable domain, filled in from reference TRBV28 and TRBJ2-3, reads DVKVTQSSRYLVKRTGEKVFLECVQDMDHENMFWYRQDPGLGLRLIYFSYDVKMKEKGDIPEGYSVSREKKERFSLILESASTNQTSMYLCASSRLDRGSQGDTQYFGPGTRLTVL.

This clone has only one observation. The rearrangement joins TRBV5-6 to TRBJ2-5; D gene unclear. CDR3 size: 13 residues. V lost 2 bases, J lost 6 bases, and 11 bases lay in between. Looked up from germline, CDR1 is SGHDT and CDR2 is YYEEEE. DNA for the CDR3: TGTGCCAGCAGCTTTCAGGATTCCAAGACCCAGTACTTC. Its protein is CASSFQDSKTQYF.

The chain recombines TRBV4-3 with TRBJ2-7, with D perhaps matching TRBD1 or TRBD2 (5 bases each). This CDR3 spans 15 amino acids. Germline CDR1 reads LGHNA; CDR2 reads YSLEER. V lost 4 bases and J 2 bases, leaving 15 bases between the germline ends. CDR3 loop: CASSLTPGPTYEQYF. The CDR3 coding sequence is TGCGCCAGCAGCCTAACCCCGGGACCAACCTACGAGCAGTACTTC.

With regard to this clone: This may come from a read error, since a much larger clone is one base off. V usage is TRBV29-1 and J usage is TRBJ2-3; weak D call: TRBD2 (5 bases). V lost 4 bases and J 3 bases, leaving 14 bases between the germline ends. The CDR3 is made up of 14 amino acids. Per the germline V gene, CDR1 is SQVTM and CDR2 is ANQGSEA. The CDR3 sequence: CSVGERDGTDTQYF. The CDR3 DNA sequence: TGCAGCGTTGGGGAACGGGATGGGACAGATACGCAGTATTTT.

The chain combines TRBV7-9 with TRBJ2-5; possibly TRBD2 for D (5 bases). Germline CDR1 reads SEHNR; CDR2 reads FQNEAQ (reference sequence). Trimming removed 2 bases at V and 1 base at J, with 8 bases between. The CDR3 runs to 14 residues. The CDR3 region is CASSLPGIQETQYF. CDR3 DNA sequence: TGTGCCAGCAGCTTACCGGGGATCCAAGAGACCCAGTACTTC.

The V gene is TRBV5-5, the J gene TRBJ2-5, with TRBD2 matching 11 bases. This CDR3 region has 15 residues. In germline, CDR1 is SGHKS, CDR2 YYEKEE (reference sequence). J lost 4 bases, V lost 2 bases, and 4 bases had no gene match. DNA of the CDR3: TGTGCCAGCAGCTTCAATAGCGGGAGGGCAGAGACCCAGTACTTC. This sequence encodes CASSFNSGRAETQYF.

The CDR3 protein is CASSGVGGNTEAFF. The CDR3 DNA is TGTGCCAGCAGCGGAGTGGGGGGGAACACTGAAGCTTTCTTT. The chain is built from TRBV7-2 and TRBJ1-1, with D tentatively TRBD1 (5 bases). Germline V gene sequence: CDR1 SGHTA, CDR2 FQGNSA. V lost 5 bases to trimming and J lost 1 base, with 11 bases between them. The CDR3 has 14 residues.

V gene TRBV30 combines with J gene TRBJ2-5; no firm D call. Looked up from germline, CDR1 is GTSNPN and CDR2 is SVGIG (reference sequence). The CDR3 has 11 amino acids. The ends were cut back, 3 bases at V and 2 bases at J, with 4 bases in the middle. CDR3 DNA sequence: TGTGCCTGGAGAGCTCAAGAGACCCAGTACTTC. This sequence encodes CAWRAQETQYF.

This rearrangement joins TRBV6-1 to TRBJ2-3; no clear D. Trimming pared 1 base from V and 2 bases from J, leaving 7 bases between. CDR1 MNHNS and CDR2 SASEGT come from the germline V gene. This CDR3 has 14 residues. As DNA, the CDR3 is TGTGCCAGCAGTGAAGGACGGAACACAGATACGCAGTATTTT. Translated, it gives CASSEGRNTDTQYF.

J is TRBJ1-4 and V is TRBV6-6, with a tentative D call TRBD1 (6 bases). V was cut by 2 bases and J by 7 bases, with 11 bases left in between. CDR3 length equals 14 residues. Germline lookup yields CDR1 MNHNY and CDR2 SVGAGI (reference sequence). The DNA of the CDR3 is TGTGCCAGCAGTTACGAGGCAGGGGCTGAAAAACTGTTTTTT. Encoded protein: CASSYEAGAEKLFF.

The chain couples TRBV7-2 to TRBJ2-3; the D is unclear. Trimming took 5 bases from V and 0 from J, leaving 6 bases between them. The CDR3 has 13 amino acids. Germline CDR1 SGHTA, CDR2 FQGNSA. The CDR3 DNA reads TGTGCCAGCAGCCCGCTGAGCACAGATACGCAGTATTTT. This codes for CASSPLSTDTQYF.

The V call is TRBV7-2, the J call TRBJ1-2; no reliable D call. CDR1 and CDR2 from the germline V gene are SGHTA and FQGNSA. The CDR3 is made up of 13 amino acids. Trimming removed 3 bases from V and 2 bases from J, with 7 bases in between. CDR3 residues: CASSFLRNYGYTF. In DNA form, the CDR3 reads TGTGCCAGCAGCTTTCTCCGGAACTATGGCTACACCTTC.

The chain employs TRBV30 and TRBJ2-1, with D perhaps TRBD2 (6 bases). Per the germline V gene, CDR1 is GTSNPN and CDR2 is SVGIG (reference sequence). CDR3 size: 14 residues. V lost 6 bases and J lost 3, with 15 bases in between. CDR3 sequence reads: CACSRDWIYNEQFF. The CDR3 DNA sequence: TGTGCCTGCTCCCGGGACTGGATCTACAATGAGCAGTTCTTC.

J is TRBJ2-7 and V is TRBV5-5; D ambiguous. With 0 bases removed from V and 0 bases from J, the gap between germline ends came to 4 bases. Germline-derived CDR1 and CDR2 are SGHKS and YYEKEE (reference sequence). The CDR3 spans 13 residues. This CDR3 reads CASSLAYSYEQYF. CDR3 DNA: TGTGCCAGCAGCTTGGCCTACTCCTACGAGCAGTACTTC.